This T cell receptor (beta chain) is from a study of breast tumors, draining lymph nodes, adjacent tissues. Whole-study findings and limits: Tumors had less TCR diversity than lymph nodes, more than nontumor tissue. Most tumor T cells seemingly derive from lymph node, then expand in tumor.

Axillary draining lymph nodes of breast cancer patients supplied the node samples. TCRdb re-analysed the multiplex PCR reads in MiXCR, keeping a single row per CDR3 protein. The table has about 89,000 distinct CDR3 sequences, more than 25% seen once. This clonotype was found many times. The antigen remains undetermined. The CDR3 contains 19 residues. The chain uses TRBV3-2 and TRBJ2-7; the table calls TRBD2, which could not be checked here. TRBV3-2 is a pseudogene segment. The TCR comes from a female donor with breast cancer. Some clones in this sample may be carry-over from other donors' samples. Sample: axillary lymph node tissue. The CDR3 protein is CASSNYSGREKLYNYEQYF. CDR3 DNA sequence: TGTGCCAGCAGCAATTATAGCGGGAGAGAGAAGCTGTACAACTACGAGCAGTACTTC.